This is a list of T cell receptor beta chains from one sample in a study of blood T cell repertoires in COVID-19. Sequencing was performed with immunoSEQ multiplex PCR; in TCRdb, only in-frame clones are kept and a portion is missing. This sample carries 250,000 or so clones, roughly 84% of them seen once, and the ten largest clones take 1.5% to 1.9%. The source material was peripheral blood. The receptors shown here come from a woman aged 40 to 55 who had recovered from COVID-19. Both conserved end residues are part of each CDR3. D genes are given only for firm matches. Where a row states a size, it is once, few, many or the class of an expanded clone; other rows omit it.

j_call	v_call	d_call	clone_size	cdr3_aa	cdr3_nt
TRBJ1-1	TRBV6-6	-	-	CASSLREGGEAFF	TGTGCCAGCAGCCTACGGGAAGGAGGGGAAGCTTTCTTT
TRBJ2-2	TRBV25-1	-	-	CASSDGTTNTGELFF	TGTGCCAGCAGTGACGGGACAACGAACACCGGGGAGCTGTTTTTT
TRBJ2-1	TRBV5-1	-	-	CASSLGSADNEQFF	TGCGCCAGCAGCTTGGGGAGCGCGGATAATGAGCAGTTCTTC
TRBJ1-1	TRBV7-2	-	-	CASSLGGPQGARTEAFF	TGTGCCAGCAGCTTAGGAGGACCACAGGGCGCGAGGACTGAAGCTTTCTTT
TRBJ1-6	TRBV5-6	-	once	CASSLITVNSPLHF	TGTGCCAGCAGCTTGATTACTGTTAATTCACCCCTCCACTTT
TRBJ1-1	TRBV18	TRBD1	-	CASSPRLRGQDPRGSTEAFF	TGTGCCAGCTCACCACGTTTGCGAGGACAGGATCCCCGAGGATCCACTGAAGCTTTCTTT
TRBJ1-5	TRBV20-1	-	few	CSASQGLSYSNQPQHF	TGCAGTGCTAGTCAGGGACTTTCTTATAGCAATCAGCCCCAGCATTTT
TRBJ2-3	TRBV9	-	-	CASSGGTPASTDTQYF	TGTGCCAGCAGCGGGGGGACACCAGCTAGCACAGATACGCAGTATTTT
TRBJ1-2	TRBV18	-	-	CASSQRTDSYGYTF	TGTGCCAGCTCACAGAGGACGGACTCTTATGGCTACACCTTC
TRBJ1-2	TRBV30	-	-	CAWSDPSLRGNGLGGYTF	TGTGCCTGGAGTGACCCTTCCCTCAGGGGTAACGGGCTTGGAGGCTACACCTTC
TRBJ1-4	TRBV5-6	-	-	CASSSIGWRTNEKLFF	TGTGCCAGCAGCTCCATCGGGTGGCGGACTAATGAAAAACTGTTTTTT
TRBJ2-6	TRBV2	-	-	CASIAAGANVLTF	TGTGCCAGCATCGCAGCTGGGGCCAACGTCCTGACTTTC
TRBJ1-4	TRBV6-2/TRBV6-3	-	-	CASSYRADRNEKLFF	TGTGCCAGCAGTTATCGGGCGGACAGAAATGAAAAACTGTTTTTT
TRBJ2-3	TRBV15	-	once	CATSREGGGTDTQYF	TGTGCCACCAGCAGAGAAGGCGGGGGCACAGATACGCAGTATTTT
TRBJ2-2	TRBV10-3	-	-	CAISREGGETGELFF	TGTGCCATCTCGAGGGAAGGCGGAGAAACCGGGGAGCTGTTTTTT
TRBJ1-1	TRBV19	-	-	CASRSRQAEAFF	TGTGCCAGTAGAAGCCGTCAGGCTGAAGCTTTCTTT
TRBJ2-2	TRBV5-4	-	-	CASRHDPGKSTGELFF	TGTGCCAGCAGACACGATCCAGGGAAGAGCACCGGGGAGCTGTTTTTT
TRBJ2-3	TRBV9	TRBD2	few	CASSVGTSGTDTQYF	TGTGCCAGCAGCGTGGGGACTAGCGGCACAGATACGCAGTATTTT
TRBJ1-6	TRBV6-6	-	-	CASIPGGTWDSPLHF	TGTGCCAGCATTCCCGGGGGGACTTGGGATTCACCCCTCCACTTT
TRBJ1-1	TRBV2	-	-	CASSSQVNTEAFF	TGTGCCAGCAGTAGTCAGGTGAACACTGAAGCTTTCTTT
TRBJ2-3	TRBV5-1	TRBD2	-	CASSLERGGQYF	TGCGCCAGCAGCTTGGAGCGGGGGGGCCAGTATTTT
TRBJ2-7	TRBV10-2	-	-	CASSEIVPSYEQYF	TGCGCCAGCAGTGAGATCGTCCCCTCCTACGAGCAGTACTTC
TRBJ2-2	TRBV7-2	-	-	CASSLASTVTGELFF	TGTGCCAGCAGCTTAGCTTCGACAGTCACCGGGGAGCTGTTTTTT
TRBJ1-5	TRBV2	-	-	CASSKDNLNQPQHF	TGTGCCAGCAGTAAAGACAACCTCAATCAGCCCCAGCATTTT
TRBJ2-3	TRBV27	TRBD2	-	CASSSGLAGGRYTDTQYF	TGTGCCAGCAGTTCCGGACTAGCGGGGGGGCGATACACAGATACGCAGTATTTT
TRBJ2-5	TRBV7-9	-	once	CASSSSLGYQETQYF	TGTGCCAGCAGCTCTAGCCTTGGGTACCAAGAGACCCAGTACTTC
TRBJ2-2	TRBV18	-	-	CASSRGHSTGELFF	TGTGCCAGCTCTCGCGGACACTCCACCGGGGAGCTGTTTTTT
TRBJ1-2	TRBV28	-	-	CASTSGGSGRLGGYTF	TGTGCCAGCACCTCCGGGGGGTCTGGAAGGCTTGGTGGCTACACCTTC
TRBJ1-5	TRBV6-4	TRBD1	-	CASSSTGGDQPQHF	TGTGCCAGCAGTTCCACAGGGGGCGATCAGCCCCAGCATTTT
TRBJ1-1	TRBV3-1/TRBV3-2	-	-	CASSPQGNTEAFF	TGTGCCAGCAGCCCGCAGGGAAACACTGAAGCTTTCTTT
TRBJ2-7	TRBV2	TRBD1	-	CASSVGQGGHEQYF	TGTGCCAGCAGTGTCGGACAGGGTGGCCACGAGCAGTACTTC
TRBJ1-5	TRBV3-1/TRBV3-2	-	few	CASSHGGGSQPQHF	TGTGCCAGCAGCCATGGGGGGGGATCGCAGCCCCAGCATTTT
TRBJ1-3	TRBV18	TRBD1	-	CASSPGQFRSGNTIYF	TGTGCCAGCTCACCGGGACAGTTCCGCTCTGGAAACACCATATATTTT
TRBJ2-3	TRBV6-5	TRBD1	-	CASSYTGARADTQYF	TGTGCCAGCAGTTATACAGGGGCCCGGGCAGATACGCAGTATTTT
TRBJ1-1	TRBV13	TRBD1	once	CASSRDRIMNTEAFF	TGTGCCAGCAGCCGGGACAGAATCATGAACACTGAAGCTTTCTTT
TRBJ2-5	TRBV7-2	-	-	CASSLDFQETQYF	TGTGCCAGCAGCTTAGACTTCCAAGAGACCCAGTACTTC
TRBJ1-5	TRBV19	-	-	CASSIYFQGHSNQPQHF	TGTGCCAGTAGTATATACTTCCAGGGGCATAGCAATCAGCCCCAGCATTTT
TRBJ2-1	TRBV5-1	-	-	CASSVGSSYNEQFF	TGCGCCAGCAGCGTGGGTAGCTCCTACAATGAGCAGTTCTTC
TRBJ1-5	TRBV18	TRBD1	once	CASSPSTGEDQPQHF	TGTGCCAGCTCACCGTCGACAGGGGAGGATCAGCCCCAGCATTTT
TRBJ1-6	TRBV6-1	-	-	CASSEGRGNSPLHF	TGTGCCAGCAGTGAAGGAAGGGGGAATTCACCCCTCCACTTT
TRBJ2-4	TRBV2	TRBD2	-	CASNGRGRVKNIQYF	TGTGCCAGCAACGGGAGGGGTAGAGTCAAAAACATTCAGTACTTC
TRBJ1-6	TRBV3-1/TRBV3-2	-	few	CASSQVRGGYSPLHF	TGTGCCAGCAGCCAAGTTCGAGGGGGATACTCACCCCTCCACTTT
TRBJ2-1	TRBV4-1	-	few	CASSQVLFSSYNEQFF	TGCGCCAGCAGCCAAGTATTATTCAGCTCCTACAATGAGCAGTTCTTC
TRBJ1-2	TRBV30	TRBD1	-	CAWATQGIGSYGYTF	TGTGCCTGGGCCACACAGGGGATAGGGAGCTATGGCTACACCTTC
TRBJ2-7	TRBV5-1	TRBD1	-	CASSAQGASDEQYF	TGCGCCAGCAGCGCCCAGGGGGCTTCGGACGAGCAGTACTTC
TRBJ2-1	TRBV7-3	-	-	CASSPDVANEQFF	TGTGCCAGCAGCCCCGACGTAGCCAATGAGCAGTTCTTC
TRBJ2-1	TRBV5-4	TRBD2	few	CASSYGTSGSYNEQFF	TGTGCCAGCAGTTATGGGACTAGCGGGTCCTACAATGAGCAGTTCTTC
TRBJ1-3	TRBV5-1	-	-	CASSSLPGGGPNTIYF	TGCGCCAGCAGCTCCCTCCCGGGTGGAGGCCCAAACACCATATATTTT
TRBJ2-5	TRBV5-8	TRBD2	-	CASSSGRGETQYF	TGTGCCAGCAGCTCAGGGAGGGGAGAGACCCAGTACTTC
TRBJ1-4	TRBV7-9	TRBD1	-	CASSEEWTGGTTNEKLFF	TGTGCCAGCAGCGAAGAGTGGACAGGGGGAACAACTAATGAAAAACTGTTTTTT
TRBJ2-5	TRBV5-6	TRBD1	-	CASSFIGTGEETQYF	TGTGCCAGCAGCTTTATCGGGACAGGGGAAGAGACCCAGTACTTC
TRBJ2-7	TRBV27	-	-	CASKRGDISYEQYF	TGTGCCAGCAAAAGAGGGGACATAAGCTACGAGCAGTACTTC
TRBJ2-3	TRBV7-7	TRBD2	-	CASSPGLAGVSDTQYF	TGTGCCAGCAGCCCAGGACTAGCGGGGGTGTCAGATACGCAGTATTTT
TRBJ1-1	TRBV7-9	-	few	CAVPGRWTEAFF	TGTGCCGTCCCGGGGAGATGGACTGAAGCTTTCTTT
TRBJ1-1	TRBV18	-	-	CASSLQSMNTEAFF	TGTGCCAGCTCACTTCAATCAATGAACACTGAAGCTTTCTTT
TRBJ1-1	TRBV6-5	-	-	CASSYQDTNTEAFF	TGTGCCAGCAGTTATCAAGACACGAACACTGAAGCTTTCTTT
TRBJ1-3	TRBV18	-	-	CASSPPSGRGSGNTIYF	TGTGCCAGCTCACCACCATCGGGGCGGGGGTCTGGAAACACCATATATTTT
TRBJ2-3	TRBV7-2	-	once	CASSPPRRNTDTQYF	TGTGCCAGCAGCCCACCGCGGAGGAACACAGATACGCAGTATTTT
TRBJ1-1	TRBV11-3	-	once	CASSFTVDTEAFF	TGTGCCAGCAGCTTTACCGTAGACACTGAAGCTTTCTTT